This TCR beta chain was identified in a study of early T cells in non-severe SARS-CoV-2 infection. Overall study context: The study sequenced bulk RNA from unsorted whole blood, with chains unpaired. Overall study results and limits: Matching against VDJdb likely underestimated virus-specific expansions, favoring anti-spike CD8.

Note on this clonotype: Its antigen is still unknown.

The TCR library protocol was used to attach unique molecular identifiers. These identifiers were attached to individual cDNA molecules. TCRdb re-analysed the 5' RACE reads in MiXCR, keeping a single row per CDR3 protein. The sample contains about 44,000 distinct CDR3 sequences, 5.5% to 6.5% of which appear only once. V lost 6 bases to trimming and J lost 6 bases, with 14 bases between them. Germline V gives CDR1 SQVTM, CDR2 ANQGSEA. The length of the CDR3 is 13 residues. The source is an adult who was a healthcare worker with PCR-confirmed SARS-CoV-2 infection or an uninfected control (not recorded which). The chain couples TRBV29-1 to TRBJ2-2; tentatively, D is TRBD1 (6 bases). Sequencing was carried out using whole blood. The DNA for the CDR3 is TGCAGCGTGCGAGAGGACAGCCCCGGGGAGCTGTTTTTT. This translates into CSVREDSPGELFF.